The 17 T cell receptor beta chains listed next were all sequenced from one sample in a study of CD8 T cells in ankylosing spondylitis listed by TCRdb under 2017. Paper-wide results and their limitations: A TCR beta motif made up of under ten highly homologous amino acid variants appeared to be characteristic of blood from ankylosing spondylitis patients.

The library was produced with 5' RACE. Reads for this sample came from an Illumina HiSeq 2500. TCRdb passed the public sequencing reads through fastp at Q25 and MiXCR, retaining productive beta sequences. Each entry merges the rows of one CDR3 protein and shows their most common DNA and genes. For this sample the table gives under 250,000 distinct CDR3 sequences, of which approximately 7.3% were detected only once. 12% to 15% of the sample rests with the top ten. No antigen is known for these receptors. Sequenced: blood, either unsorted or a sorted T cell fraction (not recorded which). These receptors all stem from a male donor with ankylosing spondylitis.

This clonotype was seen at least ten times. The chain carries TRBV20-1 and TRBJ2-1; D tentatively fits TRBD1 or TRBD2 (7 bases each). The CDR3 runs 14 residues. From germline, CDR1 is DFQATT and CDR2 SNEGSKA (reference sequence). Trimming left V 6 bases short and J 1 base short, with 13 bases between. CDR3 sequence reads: CSARGGASYNEQFF. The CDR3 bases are TGCAGTGCCAGGGGGGGGGCATCCTACAATGAGCAGTTCTTC.

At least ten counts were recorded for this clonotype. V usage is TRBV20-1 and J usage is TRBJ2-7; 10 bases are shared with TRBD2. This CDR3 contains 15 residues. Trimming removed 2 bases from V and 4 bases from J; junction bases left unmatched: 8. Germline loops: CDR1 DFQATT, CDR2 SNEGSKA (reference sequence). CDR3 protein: CSARTASGSLYEQYF. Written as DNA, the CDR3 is TGCAGTGCTAGAACGGCTAGCGGGAGTCTGTACGAGCAGTACTTC.

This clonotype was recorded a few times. The DNA for the CDR3 is TGTGCCAGCTCGGAGACCACAGATACGCAGTATTTT. Translation gives CASSETTDTQYF. The J gene is TRBJ2-3, the V gene TRBV9; no definite D call. Trimming removed 7 bases from V and 2 bases from J, with 8 bases in between. The CDR3 runs to 12 residues. Per germline, CDR1 SGDLS and CDR2 YYNGEE.

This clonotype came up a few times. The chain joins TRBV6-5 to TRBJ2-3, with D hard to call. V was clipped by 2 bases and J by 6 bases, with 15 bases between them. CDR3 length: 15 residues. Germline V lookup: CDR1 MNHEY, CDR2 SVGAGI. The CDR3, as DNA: TGTGCCAGCAGTTACATCGACACCCCAGGCGATACGCAGTATTTT. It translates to CASSYIDTPGDTQYF.

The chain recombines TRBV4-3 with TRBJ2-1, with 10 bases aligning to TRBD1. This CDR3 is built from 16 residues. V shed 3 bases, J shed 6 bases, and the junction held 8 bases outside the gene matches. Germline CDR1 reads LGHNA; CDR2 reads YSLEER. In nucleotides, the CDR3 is TGCGCCAGCAGCCAGGCCGGGACAGGGGTCTTCAATGAGCAGTTCTTC. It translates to CASSQAGTGVFNEQFF.

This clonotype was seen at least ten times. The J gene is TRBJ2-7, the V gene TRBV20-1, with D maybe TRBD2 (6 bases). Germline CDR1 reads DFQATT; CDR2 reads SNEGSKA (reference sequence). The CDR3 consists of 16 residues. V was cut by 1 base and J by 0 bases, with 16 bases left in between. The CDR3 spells CSARASRRDNSYEQYF. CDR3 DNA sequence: TGCAGTGCTAGAGCTTCCAGGAGGGATAACTCCTACGAGCAGTACTTC.

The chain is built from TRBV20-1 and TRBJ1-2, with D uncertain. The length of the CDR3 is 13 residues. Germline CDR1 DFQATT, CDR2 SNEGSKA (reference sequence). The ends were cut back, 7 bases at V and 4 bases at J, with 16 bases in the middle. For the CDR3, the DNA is TGCAGTGGCAAGGGCAGGTTGATCTATGGCTACACCTTC. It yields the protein CSGKGRLIYGYTF.

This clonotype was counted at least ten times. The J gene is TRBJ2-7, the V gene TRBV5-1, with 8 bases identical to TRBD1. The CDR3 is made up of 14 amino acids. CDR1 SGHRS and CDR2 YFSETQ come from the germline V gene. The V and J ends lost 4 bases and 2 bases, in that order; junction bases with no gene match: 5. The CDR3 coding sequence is TGCGCCAGCAGCGCAGGGACAGGCGCCTACGAGCAGTACTTC. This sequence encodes CASSAGTGAYEQYF.

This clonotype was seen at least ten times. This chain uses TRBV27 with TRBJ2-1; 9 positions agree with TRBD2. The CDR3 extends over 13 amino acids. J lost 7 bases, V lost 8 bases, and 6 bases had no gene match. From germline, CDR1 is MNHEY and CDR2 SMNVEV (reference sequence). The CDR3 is CASRGGGGNEQFF. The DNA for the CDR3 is TGTGCCAGCCGCGGGGGGGGTGGAAATGAGCAGTTCTTC.

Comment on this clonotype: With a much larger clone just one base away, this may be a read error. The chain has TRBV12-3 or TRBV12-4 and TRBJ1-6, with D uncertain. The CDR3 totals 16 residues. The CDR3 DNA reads TGTGTCAGCAGTTTAGCGCTAGGGTTCGTTAATTCACCCCTCCACTTT. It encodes CVSSLALGFVNSPLHF.

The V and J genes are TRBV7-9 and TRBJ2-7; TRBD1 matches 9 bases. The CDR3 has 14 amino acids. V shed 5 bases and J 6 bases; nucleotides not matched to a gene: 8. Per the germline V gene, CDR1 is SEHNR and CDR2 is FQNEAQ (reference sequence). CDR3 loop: CASSTGTGIGEQYF. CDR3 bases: TGTGCCAGCAGCACAGGGACAGGGATAGGCGAGCAGTACTTC.

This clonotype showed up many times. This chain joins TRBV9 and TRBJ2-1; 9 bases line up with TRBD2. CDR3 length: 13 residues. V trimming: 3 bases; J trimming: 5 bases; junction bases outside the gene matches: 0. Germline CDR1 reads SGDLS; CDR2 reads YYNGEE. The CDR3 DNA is TGTGCCAGCAGCGGCGGGGGGGACAATGAGCAGTTCTTC. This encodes CASSGGGDNEQFF.

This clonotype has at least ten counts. The CDR3 coding sequence is TGTGCCAGCAGTTTTGGGTACAATGAGCAGTTCTTC. Translation gives CASSFGYNEQFF. The chain carries TRBV12-3 or TRBV12-4 and TRBJ2-1; D ambiguous. The CDR3 totals 12 residues. V gave up 3 bases and J gave up 4 bases, with 4 bases separating them.

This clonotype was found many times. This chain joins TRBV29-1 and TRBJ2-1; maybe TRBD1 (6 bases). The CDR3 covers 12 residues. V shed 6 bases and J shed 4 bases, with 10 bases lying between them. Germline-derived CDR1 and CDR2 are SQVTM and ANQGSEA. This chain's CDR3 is CSVGTNYNEQFF. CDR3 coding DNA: TGCAGCGTGGGGACAAATTACAATGAGCAGTTCTTC.

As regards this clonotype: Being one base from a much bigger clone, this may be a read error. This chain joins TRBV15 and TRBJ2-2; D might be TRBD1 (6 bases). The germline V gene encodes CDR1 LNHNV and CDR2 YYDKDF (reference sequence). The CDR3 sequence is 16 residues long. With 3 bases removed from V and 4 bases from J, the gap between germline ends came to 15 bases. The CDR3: CATSRTGTFGTGELFF. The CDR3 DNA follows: TGTGCCACCAGCAGGACAGGCACCTTCGGCACCGGGGAGCTGTTTTTT.

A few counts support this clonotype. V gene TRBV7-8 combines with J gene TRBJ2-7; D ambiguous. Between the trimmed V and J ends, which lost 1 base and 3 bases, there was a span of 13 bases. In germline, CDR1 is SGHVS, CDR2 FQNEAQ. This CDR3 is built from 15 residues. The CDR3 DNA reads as TGTGCCAGCAGCTTAGAACCCGACGGATTCTACGAGCAGTACTTC. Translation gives CASSLEPDGFYEQYF.

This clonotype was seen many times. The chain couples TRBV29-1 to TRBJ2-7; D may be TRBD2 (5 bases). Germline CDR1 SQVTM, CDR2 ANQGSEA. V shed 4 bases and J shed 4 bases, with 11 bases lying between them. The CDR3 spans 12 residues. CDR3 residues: CSVGVGNYEQYF. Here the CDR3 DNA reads TGCAGCGTTGGGGTCGGGAATTACGAGCAGTACTTC.